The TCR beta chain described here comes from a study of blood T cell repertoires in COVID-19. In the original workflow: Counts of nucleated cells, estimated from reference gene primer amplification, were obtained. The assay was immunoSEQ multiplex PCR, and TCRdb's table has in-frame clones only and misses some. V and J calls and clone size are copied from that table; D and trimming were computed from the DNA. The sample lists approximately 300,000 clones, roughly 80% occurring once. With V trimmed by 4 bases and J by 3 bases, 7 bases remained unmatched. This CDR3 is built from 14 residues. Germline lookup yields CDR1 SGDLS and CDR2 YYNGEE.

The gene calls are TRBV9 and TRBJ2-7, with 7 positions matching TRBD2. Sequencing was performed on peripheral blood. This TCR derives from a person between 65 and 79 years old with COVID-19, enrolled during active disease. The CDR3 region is CASSTGLGNYEQYF. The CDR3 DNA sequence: TGTGCCAGCAGCACAGGACTAGGGAACTACGAGCAGTACTTC.